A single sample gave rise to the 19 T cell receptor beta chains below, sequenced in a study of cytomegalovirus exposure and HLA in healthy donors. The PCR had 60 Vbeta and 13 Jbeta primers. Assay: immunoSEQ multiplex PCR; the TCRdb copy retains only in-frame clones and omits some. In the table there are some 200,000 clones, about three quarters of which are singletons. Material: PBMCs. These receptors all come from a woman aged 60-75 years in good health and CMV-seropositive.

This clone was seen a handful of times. The CDR3 sequence: CASTRGMNTEAFF. The CDR3 nucleotides are TGTGCCAGCACCCGAGGAATGAACACTGAAGCTTTCTTT. The chain links TRBV7-9 to TRBJ1-1; D is unresolved. Trimming took off 7 bases at V and 0 bases at J, with 9 bases between the two ends. Per the germline V gene, CDR1 is SEHNR and CDR2 is FQNEAQ (reference sequence). CDR3 length: 13 amino acids.

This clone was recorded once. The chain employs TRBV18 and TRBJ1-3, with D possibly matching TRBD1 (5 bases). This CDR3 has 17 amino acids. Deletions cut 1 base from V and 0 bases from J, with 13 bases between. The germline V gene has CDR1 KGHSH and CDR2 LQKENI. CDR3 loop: CASSPRSQGVSGNTIYF. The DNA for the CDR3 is TGTGCCAGCTCACCACGATCCCAAGGGGTCTCTGGAAACACCATATATTTT. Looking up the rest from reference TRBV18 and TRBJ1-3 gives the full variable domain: NAGVMQNPRHLVRRRGQEARLRCSPMKGHSHVYWYRQLPEEGLKFMVYLQKENIIDESGMPKERFSAEFPKEGPSILRIQQVVRGDSAAYFCASSPRSQGVSGNTIYFGEGSWLTVV.

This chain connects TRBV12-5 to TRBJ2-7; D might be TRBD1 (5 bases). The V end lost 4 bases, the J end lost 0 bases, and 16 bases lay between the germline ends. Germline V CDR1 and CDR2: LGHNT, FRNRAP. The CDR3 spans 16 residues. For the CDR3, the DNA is TGTGCTAGTGGTTCCCGACAGCCATTCGCCTCCTACGAGCAGTACTTC. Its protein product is CASGSRQPFASYEQYF.

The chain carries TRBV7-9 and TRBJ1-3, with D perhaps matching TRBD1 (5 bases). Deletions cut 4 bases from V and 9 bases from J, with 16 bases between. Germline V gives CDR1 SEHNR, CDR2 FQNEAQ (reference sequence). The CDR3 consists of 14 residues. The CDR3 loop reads CASSSATGAGTIYF. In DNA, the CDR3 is TGTGCCAGCAGCTCCGCAACAGGAGCGGGCACCATATATTTT.

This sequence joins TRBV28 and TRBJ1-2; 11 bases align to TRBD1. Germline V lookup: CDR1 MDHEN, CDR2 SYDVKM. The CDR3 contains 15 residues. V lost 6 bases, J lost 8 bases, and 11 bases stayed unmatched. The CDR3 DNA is TGTGCCAGCAGCTCTTGGGACAGGGGGAACCTGGGCTACACCTTC. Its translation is CASSSWDRGNLGYTF.

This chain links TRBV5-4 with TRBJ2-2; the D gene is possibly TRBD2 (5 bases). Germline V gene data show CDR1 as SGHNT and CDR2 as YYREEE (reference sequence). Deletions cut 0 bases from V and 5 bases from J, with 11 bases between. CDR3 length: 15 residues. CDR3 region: CASSLGLAGTGELFF. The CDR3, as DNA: TGTGCCAGCAGCTTGGGTCTAGCCGGGACCGGGGAGCTGTTTTTT.

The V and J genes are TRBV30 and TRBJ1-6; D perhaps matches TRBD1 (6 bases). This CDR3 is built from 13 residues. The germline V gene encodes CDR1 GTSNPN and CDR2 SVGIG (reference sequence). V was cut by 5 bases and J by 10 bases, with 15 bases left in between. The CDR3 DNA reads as TGTGCCTGGGGGGGGGCCGTTGGGTCACCCCTCCACTTT. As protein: CAWGGAVGSPLHF.

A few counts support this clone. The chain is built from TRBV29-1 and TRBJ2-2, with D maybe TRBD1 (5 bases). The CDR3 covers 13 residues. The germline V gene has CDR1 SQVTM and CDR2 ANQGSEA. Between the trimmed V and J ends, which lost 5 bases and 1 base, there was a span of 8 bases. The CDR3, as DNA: TGCAGCGTTTCTACAGGGAACACCGGGGAGCTGTTTTTT. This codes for CSVSTGNTGELFF.

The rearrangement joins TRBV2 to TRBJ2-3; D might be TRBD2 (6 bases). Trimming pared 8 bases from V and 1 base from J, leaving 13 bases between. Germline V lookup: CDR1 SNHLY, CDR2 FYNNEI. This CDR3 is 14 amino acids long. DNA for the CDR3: TGTGCCAGCGGAGGGCAGGTCGGCACAGATACGCAGTATTTT. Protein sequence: CASGGQVGTDTQYF.

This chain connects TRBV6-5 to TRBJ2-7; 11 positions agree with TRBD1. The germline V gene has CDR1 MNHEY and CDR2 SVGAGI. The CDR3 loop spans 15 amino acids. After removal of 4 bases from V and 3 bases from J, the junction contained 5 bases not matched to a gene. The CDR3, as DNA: TGTGCCAGCAGTTCTCCGGGACAGGGGGTCTACGAGCAGTACTTC. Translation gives CASSSPGQGVYEQYF.

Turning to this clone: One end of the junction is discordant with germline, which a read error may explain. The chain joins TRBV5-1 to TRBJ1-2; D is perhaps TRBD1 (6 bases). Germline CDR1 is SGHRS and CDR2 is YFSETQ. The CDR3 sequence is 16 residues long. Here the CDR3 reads CASSSPTGYQSYVYTF. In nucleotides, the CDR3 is TGCGCCAGCAGCTCTCCCACAGGGTATCAAAGCTATGTCTACACCTTC.

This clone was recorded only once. The CDR3 reads CASSLDSRSTGLTEETQYF. CDR3 nucleotides: TGTGCCAGCAGCTTAGATTCAAGGTCTACAGGTCTTACAGAAGAGACCCAGTACTTC. The genes are TRBV11-2 and TRBJ2-5, with TRBD1 as a possible D gene (5 bases). The CDR3 sequence is 19 residues long. V lost 0 bases, J lost 3 bases, and 23 bases lay in between. Germline CDR1 is SGHAT and CDR2 is FQNNGV.

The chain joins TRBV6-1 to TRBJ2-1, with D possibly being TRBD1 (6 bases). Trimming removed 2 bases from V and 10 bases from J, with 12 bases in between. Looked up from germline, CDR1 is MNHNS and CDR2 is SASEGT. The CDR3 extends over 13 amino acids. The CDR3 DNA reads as TGTGCCAGCAGTGAATCCCCAGACAGGGAGCAGTTCTTC. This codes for CASSESPDREQFF.

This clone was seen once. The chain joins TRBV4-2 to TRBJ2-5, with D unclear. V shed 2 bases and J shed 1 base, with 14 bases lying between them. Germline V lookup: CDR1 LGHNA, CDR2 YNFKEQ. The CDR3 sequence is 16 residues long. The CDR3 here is CASSQTARRVQETQYF. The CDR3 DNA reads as TGTGCCAGCAGCCAAACTGCTAGACGCGTCCAAGAGACCCAGTACTTC.

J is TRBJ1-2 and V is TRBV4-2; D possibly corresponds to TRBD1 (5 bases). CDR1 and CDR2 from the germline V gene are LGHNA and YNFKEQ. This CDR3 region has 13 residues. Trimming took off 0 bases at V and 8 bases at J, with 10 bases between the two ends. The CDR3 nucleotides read TGTGCCAGCAGCCAAGATAAGGGGCGAGGCTACACCTTC. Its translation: CASSQDKGRGYTF.

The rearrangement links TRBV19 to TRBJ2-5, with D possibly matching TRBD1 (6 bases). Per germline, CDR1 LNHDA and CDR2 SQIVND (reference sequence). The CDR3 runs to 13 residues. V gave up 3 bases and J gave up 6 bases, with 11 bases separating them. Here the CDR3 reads CASSIRGSKTQYF. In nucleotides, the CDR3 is TGTGCCAGTAGTATCAGGGGTTCAAAGACCCAGTACTTC.

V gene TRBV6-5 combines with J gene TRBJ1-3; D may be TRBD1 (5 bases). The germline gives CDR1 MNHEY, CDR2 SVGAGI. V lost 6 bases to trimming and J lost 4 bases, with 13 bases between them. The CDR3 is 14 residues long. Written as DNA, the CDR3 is TGTGCCAGCAGCCCCGGCAGGGCCGGAAACACCATATATTTT. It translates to CASSPGRAGNTIYF.

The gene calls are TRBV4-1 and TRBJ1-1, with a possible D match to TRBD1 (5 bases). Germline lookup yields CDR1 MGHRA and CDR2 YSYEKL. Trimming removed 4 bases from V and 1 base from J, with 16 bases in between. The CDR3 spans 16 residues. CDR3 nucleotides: TGCGCCAGCAGCCGGGGAGGGGTACGGCCGAACACTGAAGCTTTCTTT. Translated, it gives CASSRGGVRPNTEAFF.

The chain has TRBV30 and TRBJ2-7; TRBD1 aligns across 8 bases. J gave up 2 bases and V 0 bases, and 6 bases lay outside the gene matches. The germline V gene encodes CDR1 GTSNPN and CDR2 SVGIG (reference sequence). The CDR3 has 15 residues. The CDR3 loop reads CAWSVTGTGTYEQYF. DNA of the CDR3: TGTGCCTGGAGTGTCACCGGGACAGGCACCTACGAGCAGTACTTC.